This TCR beta chain was sequenced in a study of cytotoxic CD8 clonotypes in ibrutinib-treated CLL (dated by TCRdb to about 2021). At the level of the whole study: The cohort had 11 relapsed/refractory and around 14 treatment-naive patients; approximately 17 were IGHV unmutated. An average of 255,043 productive templates and 94,082 productive rearrangements was obtained per sample. Of the 90 or so participants in the trial, approximately 26 had longitudinal samples available. Responses were partial in some 24 patients and complete in 2; after median 68 months follow-up, about 14 stayed in remission and about twelve progressed. Response samples were taken after a median of 12 months on treatment, ranging from roughly 6 to 36 months. Cryopreserved peripheral blood mononuclear cells were obtained prior to treatment, at the time of response, and at either disease progression or sustained remission.

The germline V gene provides CDR1 SGHRS and CDR2 YFSETQ. V ends up 4 bases short and J 0 bases short, with an unmatched junction base count of 7. The cysteine opens and the phenylalanine closes a CDR3 of 16 amino acids. The entry retains the CDR3 DNA only, 48 bases that are in frame from base 1. Around 2 micrograms of genomic DNA were extracted from cryopreserved PBMCs for TCR beta library preparation. High-throughput TCR beta sequencing was performed on longitudinal blood samples from CLL patients receiving ibrutinib monotherapy. The patients were enrolled in a single-center, open-label phase 2 trial of ibrutinib monotherapy. This clone appeared a single time. Its antigen has not been determined. Base-call qualities are not available, and no considerably larger clone is one nucleotide away. The paper as a whole reports these results and caveats: Sampling times were not matched between patients in sustained remission and patients whose disease was progressing, and lymph node repertoires were not examined. Clonality rose at ibrutinib response, remained stable during sustained remission, and dropped back toward baseline at progression. At baseline, clonality was higher than in age-matched healthy donors and showed a strong correlation with circulating CD8+ T-cell counts. Public clonotypes were rare and either contracted or stayed stable during treatment, and the rise in clonality at ibrutinib response reflected the expansion of private clonotypes.

Each clonotype received, on average, approximately 9.9x coverage in deep resolution sequencing performed on a MiSeq, where the target depth lay between 1 in 1 million and 1 in 200,000 T cells. The immunoSEQ hsTCRB Kit was used to generate the TCR beta libraries. Turning to the authors' computational methods: ImmunoSEQ Data Assistant and ImmunoSEQ Analyzer were used for data analysis, and V, D and J genes were assigned according to IMGT definitions. Clonality, with values ranging from 0 to 1, was calculated as one minus the normalized Shannon entropy of productive rearrangement frequencies. Only overrepresented clonotypes making up at least 0.05% of each patient's repertoire were included in the public clonotype analysis. About a dozen repertoires from age-matched healthy donors, obtained from immuneACCESS, served as clonality controls. The table comes from immuneACCESS by way of TCRdb, which keeps in-frame sequences with V and J called. Part of the clones is missing from these tables; in studies checked, under half for an unresolved V gene and the rest for unknown reasons. The DNA gave D and trimming, while V, J and clone size come from that table. Within this sample are 15,000 to 20,000 clones, with around 85% of them counted one time only. Under 7% of the sample goes to the ten largest clones.

The rearranged segments are TRBV5-1 and TRBJ2-3; 8 bases in the middle match TRBD1. Source: PBMCs, taken before ibrutinib treatment. The source of this sequence is a human donor with chronic lymphocytic leukemia. The CDR3 region: CASSPTGGTSTDTQYF. The nucleotide sequence reads TGCGCCAGCAGCCCCACAGGGGGTACAAGCACAGATACGCAGTATTTT.